This T cell receptor beta chain appears in the sequencing data of a study of blood T cell repertoires in COVID-19 (dated by TCRdb to 2020 to 2021). For the wider study: Collaborator samples came from the United States, Italy and Spain and covered acute and convalescent phases of COVID-19. Deeply sampled blood TCRbeta repertoires from subjects exposed to, actively infected with, or recovered from COVID-19 were included in the dataset. The material from the prospective study consisted of cDNA or gDNA derived from T cells, B-cell-depleted T cells, or PBMCs. Where available, HLA class I and class II types were obtained from metadata supplied by the sample provider rather than from assay-based typing. The sample metadata nearly always contained a de-identified subject ID, COVID-19 status, age in years and sex. The repertoires were made available in a free public database intended to serve as a resource for research on the immune response to SARS-CoV-2. The samples were drawn from two sources: the first 160 participants of the ongoing ImmuneRACE study, and fewer than 1,500 subjects contributed by 6 global collaborators.

General study outcomes and caveats: How much clinical and demographic metadata was included differed by source and by participant, and the metadata was provided uncurated.

Collaborating institutions collected whole blood in K2EDTA tubes following their own protocols. For TCRbeta analysis, collaborator samples were shipped as frozen whole blood, as isolated PBMCs, or as DNA extracted from either sample type. A remark on this clone: Its specific antigen is unknown. The record has no base qualities; no much larger clone is one base away.

The CDR3 has 14 amino acids, counting the end cysteine and phenylalanine. Solely the CDR3 DNA is kept, with 42 bases framed from the first base. CDR1 and CDR2 (SNHLY, FYNNEI) derive from the germline V gene. The V and J ends are trimmed by 7 bases and 2 bases, leaving 14 bases between them. TCRbeta CDR3 regions were amplified from genomic DNA using the immunoSEQ Assay, a bias-controlled multiplex PCR. Per the source publication's procedure: Nucleated cell counts per sample were estimated from amplification of reference gene primers within the assay. To quantify the absolute abundance of each unique TCRbeta CDR3 rearrangement, sequence reads were collapsed and filtered. Productive Simpson clonality was computed per sample as the square root of Simpson's diversity index over productive rearrangements. The clones in this table, taken by TCRdb from immuneACCESS, are in-frame only. Not every clone is retained; where verified, under half of the shortfall comes from an unresolved V gene, and the cause of the rest is unknown. D and trimming were read from the DNA, whereas the V and J calls and clone size are those reported in that table. The sample table shows around 42,000 clones, and approximately 92% are seen once. Roughly 8.1% of the sample lies in the top ten.

The sequenced sample consisted of peripheral blood. This TCR was sampled from a man under 40 with active or convalescent COVID-19. Here the chain combines TRBV2 and TRBJ1-1; the D gene cannot be resolved reliably. The nucleotide sequence is TGTGCCAGCACCCTCTCGAAGCGTAACACTGAAGCTTTCTTT. It is translated as CASTLSKRNTEAFF.